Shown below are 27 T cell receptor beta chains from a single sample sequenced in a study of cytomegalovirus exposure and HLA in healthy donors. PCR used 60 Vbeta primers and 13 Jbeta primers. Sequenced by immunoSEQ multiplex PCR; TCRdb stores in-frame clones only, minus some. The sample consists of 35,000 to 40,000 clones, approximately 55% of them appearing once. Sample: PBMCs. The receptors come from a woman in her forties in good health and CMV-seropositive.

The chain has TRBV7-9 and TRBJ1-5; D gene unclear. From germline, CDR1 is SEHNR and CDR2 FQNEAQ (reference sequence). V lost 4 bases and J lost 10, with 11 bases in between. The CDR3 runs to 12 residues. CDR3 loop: CASSSSTGPQHF. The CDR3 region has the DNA TGTGCCAGCAGCTCCTCCACCGGTCCCCAGCATTTT.

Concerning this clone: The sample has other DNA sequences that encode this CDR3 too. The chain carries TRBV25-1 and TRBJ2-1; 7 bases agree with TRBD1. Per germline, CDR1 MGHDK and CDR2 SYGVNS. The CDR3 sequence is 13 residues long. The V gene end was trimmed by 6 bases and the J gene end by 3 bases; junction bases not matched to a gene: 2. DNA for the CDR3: TGTGCCAGCAGCCGGGACAGCTACAATGAGCAGTTCTTC. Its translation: CASSRDSYNEQFF. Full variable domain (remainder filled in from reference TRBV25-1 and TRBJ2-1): EADIYQTPRYLVIGTGKKITLECSQTMGHDKMYWYQQDPGMELHLIHYSYGVNSTEKGDLSSESTVSRIRTEHFPLTLESARPSHTSQYLCASSRDSYNEQFFGPGTRLTVL.

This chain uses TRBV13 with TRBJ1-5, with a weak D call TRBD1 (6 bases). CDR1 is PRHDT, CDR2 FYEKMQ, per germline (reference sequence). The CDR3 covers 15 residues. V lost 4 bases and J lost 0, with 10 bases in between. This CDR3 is CASSWGLDSNQPQHF. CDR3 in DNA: TGTGCCAGCAGCTGGGGGCTGGATAGCAATCAGCCCCAGCATTTT.

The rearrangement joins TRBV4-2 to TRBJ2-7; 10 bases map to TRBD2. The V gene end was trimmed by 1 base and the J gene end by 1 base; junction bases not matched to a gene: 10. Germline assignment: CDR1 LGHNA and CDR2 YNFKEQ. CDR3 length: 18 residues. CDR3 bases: TGTGCCAGCAGCCAAGGAACAAGTAGCGGGGGGCATTCCTACGAGCAGTACTTC. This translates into CASSQGTSSGGHSYEQYF.

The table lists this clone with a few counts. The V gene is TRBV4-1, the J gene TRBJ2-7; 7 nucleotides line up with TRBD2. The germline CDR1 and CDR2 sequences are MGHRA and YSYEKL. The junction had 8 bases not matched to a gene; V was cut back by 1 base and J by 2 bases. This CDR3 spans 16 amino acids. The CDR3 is CASSQAVGGGAYEQYF. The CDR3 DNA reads TGCGCCAGCAGCCAAGCCGTTGGTGGGGGGGCCTACGAGCAGTACTTC.

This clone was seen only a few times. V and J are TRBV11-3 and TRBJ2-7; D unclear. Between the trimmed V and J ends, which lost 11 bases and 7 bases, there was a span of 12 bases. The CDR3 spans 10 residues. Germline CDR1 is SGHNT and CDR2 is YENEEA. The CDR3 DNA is TGTGCCCCCGTCCGCAGTGAGCAGTACTTC. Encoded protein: CAPVRSEQYF. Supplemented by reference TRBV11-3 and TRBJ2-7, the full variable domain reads EAGVVQSPRYKIIEKKQPVAFWCNPISGHNTLYWYLQNLGQGPELLIRYENEEAVDDSQLPKDRFSAERLKGVDSTLKIQPAELGDSAVYLCAPVRSEQYFGPGTRLTVT.

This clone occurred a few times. CDR3 sequence reads: CASSTNRDTRAYEQYF. For the CDR3, the DNA is TGTGCCAGCAGTACAAACCGGGACACCCGGGCCTACGAGCAGTACTTC. The chain has TRBV28 and TRBJ2-7; a weak D match, TRBD1 (6 bases). Trimming removed 5 bases from V and 2 bases from J, with 19 bases in between. Germline V gene lookup returns CDR1 MDHEN and CDR2 SYDVKM. The CDR3 totals 16 residues.

This chain's CDR3 is CASSNWPNYGYTF. The CDR3 bases are TGTGCCAGCAGTAATTGGCCTAACTATGGCTACACCTTC. The V and J genes are TRBV27 and TRBJ1-2; no reliable D call. CDR1 is MNHEY and CDR2 is SMNVEV in the germline V gene (reference sequence). The CDR3 contains 13 residues. Between the trimmed V and J ends, which lost 5 bases and 0 bases, there was a span of 7 bases.

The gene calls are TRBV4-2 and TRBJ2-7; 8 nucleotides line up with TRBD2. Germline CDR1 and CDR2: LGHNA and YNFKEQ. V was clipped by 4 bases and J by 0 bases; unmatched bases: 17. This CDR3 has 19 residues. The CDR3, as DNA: TGTGCCAGCAGCCGGAAGGGTCGGGGGGGGATAGATAGCTCCTACGAGCAGTACTTC. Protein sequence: CASSRKGRGGIDSSYEQYF.

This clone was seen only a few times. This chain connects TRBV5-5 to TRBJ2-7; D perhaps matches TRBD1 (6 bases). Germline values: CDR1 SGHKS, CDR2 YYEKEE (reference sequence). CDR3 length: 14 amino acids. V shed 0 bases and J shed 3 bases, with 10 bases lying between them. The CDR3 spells CASSLETGFYEQYF. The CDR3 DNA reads TGTGCCAGCAGCTTGGAAACAGGGTTCTACGAGCAGTACTTC.

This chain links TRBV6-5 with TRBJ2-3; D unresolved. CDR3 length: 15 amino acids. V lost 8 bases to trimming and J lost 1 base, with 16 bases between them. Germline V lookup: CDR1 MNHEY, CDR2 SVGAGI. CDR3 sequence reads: CASSPDIAGTDTQYF. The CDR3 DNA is TGTGCCAGCTCCCCTGACATTGCTGGCACAGATACGCAGTATTTT.

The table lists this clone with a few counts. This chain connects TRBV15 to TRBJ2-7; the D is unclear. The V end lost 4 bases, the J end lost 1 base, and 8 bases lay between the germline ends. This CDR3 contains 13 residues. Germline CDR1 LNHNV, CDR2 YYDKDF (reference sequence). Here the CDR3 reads CATSISRSYEQYF. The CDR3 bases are TGTGCCACCAGCATAAGCCGGTCCTACGAGCAGTACTTC.

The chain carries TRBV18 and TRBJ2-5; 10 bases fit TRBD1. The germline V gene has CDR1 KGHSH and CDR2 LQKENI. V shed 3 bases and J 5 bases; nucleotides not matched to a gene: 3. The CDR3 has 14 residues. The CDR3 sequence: CASSPGQGMETQYF. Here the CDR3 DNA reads TGTGCCAGCTCACCGGGACAGGGGATGGAGACCCAGTACTTC.

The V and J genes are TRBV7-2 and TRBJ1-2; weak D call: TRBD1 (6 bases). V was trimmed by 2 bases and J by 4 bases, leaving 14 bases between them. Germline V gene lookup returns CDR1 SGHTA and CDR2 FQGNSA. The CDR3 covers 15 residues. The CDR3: CASSLSGGGLYGYTF. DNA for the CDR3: TGTGCCAGCAGCTTATCAGGCGGGGGGCTCTATGGCTACACCTTC.

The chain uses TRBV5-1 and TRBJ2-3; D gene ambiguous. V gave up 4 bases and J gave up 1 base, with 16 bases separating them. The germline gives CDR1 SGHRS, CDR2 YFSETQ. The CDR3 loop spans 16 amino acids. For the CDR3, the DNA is TGCGCCAGCAGCCCGAATCGTGGGCCCGGCACAGATACGCAGTATTTT. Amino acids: CASSPNRGPGTDTQYF.

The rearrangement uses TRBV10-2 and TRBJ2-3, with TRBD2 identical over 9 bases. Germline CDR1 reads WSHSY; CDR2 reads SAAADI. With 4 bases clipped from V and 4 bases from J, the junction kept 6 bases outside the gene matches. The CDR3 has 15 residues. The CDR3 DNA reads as TGCGCCAGCAGTGGGACTAGCGTCGGCGCAGATACGCAGTATTTT. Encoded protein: CASSGTSVGADTQYF.

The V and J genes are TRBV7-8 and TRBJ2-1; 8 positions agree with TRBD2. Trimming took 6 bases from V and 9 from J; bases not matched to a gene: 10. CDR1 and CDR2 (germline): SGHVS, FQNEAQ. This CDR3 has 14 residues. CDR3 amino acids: CASRPAGDFSEQFF. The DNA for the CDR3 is TGTGCCAGCAGACCAGCGGGGGATTTTAGTGAGCAGTTCTTC.

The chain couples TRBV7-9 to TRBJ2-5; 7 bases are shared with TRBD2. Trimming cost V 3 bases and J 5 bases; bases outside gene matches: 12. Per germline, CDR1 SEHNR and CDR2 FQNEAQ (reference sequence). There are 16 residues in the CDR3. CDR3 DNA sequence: TGTGCCAGCAGCTTGTTAGCGGGCCGTTACGGGGAGACCCAGTACTTC. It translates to CASSLLAGRYGETQYF.

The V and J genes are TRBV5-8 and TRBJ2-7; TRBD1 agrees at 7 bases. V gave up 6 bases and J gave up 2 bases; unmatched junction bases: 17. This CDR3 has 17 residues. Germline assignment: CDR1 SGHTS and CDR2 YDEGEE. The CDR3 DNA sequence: TGTGCCAGCACCCCCCCTGGGTGGGGACAGCAAGCCTACGAGCAGTACTTC. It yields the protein CASTPPGWGQQAYEQYF. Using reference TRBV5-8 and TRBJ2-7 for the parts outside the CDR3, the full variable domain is EAGVTQSPTHLIKTRGQQATLRCSPISGHTSVYWYQQALGLGLQFLLWYDEGEERNRGNFPPRFSGRQFPNYSSELNVNALELEDSALYLCASTPPGWGQQAYEQYFGPGTRLTVT.

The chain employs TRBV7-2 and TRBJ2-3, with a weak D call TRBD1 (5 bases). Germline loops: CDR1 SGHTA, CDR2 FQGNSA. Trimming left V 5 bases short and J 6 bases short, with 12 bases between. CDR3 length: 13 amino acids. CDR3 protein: CASSQGLRDTQYF. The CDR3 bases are TGTGCCAGCAGCCAGGGCCTTCGGGATACGCAGTATTTT.

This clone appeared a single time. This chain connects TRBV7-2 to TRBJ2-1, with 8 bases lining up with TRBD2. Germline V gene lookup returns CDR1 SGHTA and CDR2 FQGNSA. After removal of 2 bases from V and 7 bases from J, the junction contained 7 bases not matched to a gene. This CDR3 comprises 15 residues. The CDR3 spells CASSLNGGALNEQFF. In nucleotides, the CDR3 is TGTGCCAGCAGCTTAAACGGGGGGGCGTTGAATGAGCAGTTCTTC.

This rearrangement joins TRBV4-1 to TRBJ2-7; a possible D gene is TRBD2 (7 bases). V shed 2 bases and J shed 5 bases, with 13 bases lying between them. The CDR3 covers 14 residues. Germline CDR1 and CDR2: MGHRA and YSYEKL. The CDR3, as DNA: TGCGCCAGCAGCCAAATTGGAGGGGGGGACGAGCAGTACTTC. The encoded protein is CASSQIGGGDEQYF.

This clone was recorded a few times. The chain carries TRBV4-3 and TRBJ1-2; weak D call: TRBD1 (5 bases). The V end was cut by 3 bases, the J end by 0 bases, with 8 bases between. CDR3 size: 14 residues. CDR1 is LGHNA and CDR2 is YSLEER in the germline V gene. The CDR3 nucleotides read TGCGCCAGCAGCCAGGAGACAGCTAACTATGGCTACACCTTC. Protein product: CASSQETANYGYTF.

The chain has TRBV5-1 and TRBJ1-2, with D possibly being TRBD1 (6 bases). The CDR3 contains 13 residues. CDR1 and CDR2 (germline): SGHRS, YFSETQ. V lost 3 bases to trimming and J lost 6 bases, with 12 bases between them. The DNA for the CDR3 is TGCGCCAGCAGCTCACAGGGCATCGATGGCTACACCTTC. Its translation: CASSSQGIDGYTF.

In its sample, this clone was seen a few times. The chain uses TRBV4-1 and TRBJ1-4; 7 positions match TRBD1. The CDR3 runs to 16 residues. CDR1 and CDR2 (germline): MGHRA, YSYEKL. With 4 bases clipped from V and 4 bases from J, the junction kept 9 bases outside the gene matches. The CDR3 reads CASSRGAGTVNEKLFF. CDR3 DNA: TGCGCCAGCAGCCGCGGGGCCGGGACAGTTAATGAAAAACTGTTTTTT.

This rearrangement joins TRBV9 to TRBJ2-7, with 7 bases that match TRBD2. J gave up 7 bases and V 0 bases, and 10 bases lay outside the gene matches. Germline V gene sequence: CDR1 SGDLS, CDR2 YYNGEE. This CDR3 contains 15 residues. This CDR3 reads CASSVDPFTGGEQYF. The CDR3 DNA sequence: TGTGCCAGCAGCGTAGACCCCTTCACCGGGGGGGAGCAGTACTTC. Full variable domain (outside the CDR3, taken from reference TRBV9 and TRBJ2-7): DSGVTQTPKHLITATGQRVTLRCSPRSGDLSVYWYQQSLDQGLQFLIQYYNGEERAKGNILERFSAQQFPDLHSELNLSSLELGDSALYFCASSVDPFTGGEQYFGPGTRLTVT.

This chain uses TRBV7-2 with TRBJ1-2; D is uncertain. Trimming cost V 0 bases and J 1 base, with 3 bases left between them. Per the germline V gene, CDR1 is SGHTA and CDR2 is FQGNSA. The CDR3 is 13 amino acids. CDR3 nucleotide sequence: TGTGCCAGCAGCTTAGCTATTAACTATGGCTACACCTTC. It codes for CASSLAINYGYTF. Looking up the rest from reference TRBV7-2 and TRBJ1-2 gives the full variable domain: GAGVSQSPSNKVTEKGKDVELRCDPISGHTALYWYRQSLGQGLEFLIYFQGNSAPDKSGLPSDRFSAERTGGSVSTLTIQRTQQEDSAVYLCASSLAINYGYTFGSGTRLTVV.